A selection of T cell receptor beta chains follows, all from one sample in a study of cytotoxic CD8 clonotypes in ibrutinib-treated CLL. Generated by immunoSEQ multiplex PCR, the TCRdb table keeps only in-frame clones and is missing some. The sample holds hundreds of thousands of clones, almost 80% seen once. The sequencing used PBMCs, collected before ibrutinib treatment. These receptors all stem from a human donor with chronic lymphocytic leukemia. Both conserved end residues are part of each CDR3. The order of the fields is V gene, clone size, D gene, CDR3 length, J gene, CDR3 protein, CDR3 DNA. D genes are given only for firm matches. Only some rows state a clone size, as once, few, many or a class for expanded clones.

TRBV6-6	NA	TRBD2	15	TRBJ2-7	CASSYSAGVTYEQYF	TGTGCCAGCAGTTACTCGGCGGGAGTCACCTACGAGCAGTACTTC
TRBV18	few	NA	16	TRBJ1-1	CASSPLVGPANTEAFF	TGTGCCAGCTCTCCGCTCGTGGGGCCCGCGAACACTGAAGCTTTCTTT
TRBV7-9	NA	TRBD1	17	TRBJ1-5	CASSLGVDRTDNQPQHF	TGTGCCAGCAGCTTAGGAGTGGACAGGACCGATAATCAGCCCCAGCATTTT
TRBV9	NA	NA	12	TRBJ1-2	CASSFQGNGYTF	TGTGCCAGCAGCTTCCAGGGAAATGGCTACACCTTC
TRBV9	NA	NA	13	TRBJ2-5	CASSARAQETQYF	TGTGCCAGCAGCGCCAGGGCCCAAGAGACCCAGTACTTC
TRBV2	NA	NA	13	TRBJ2-2	CASPQENTGELFF	TGTGCCAGCCCCCAGGAGAACACCGGGGAGCTGTTTTTT
TRBV10-3	NA	NA	17	TRBJ1-2	CAISEWTADVRGYGYTF	TGTGCCATCAGTGAGTGGACCGCCGACGTCCGAGGTTATGGCTACACCTTC
TRBV30	NA	NA	15	TRBJ1-5	CAWSVRGNSNQPQHF	TGTGCCTGGAGTGTACGCGGTAATAGCAATCAGCCCCAGCATTTT
TRBV4-1	once	TRBD2	20	TRBJ2-3	CASSQEVRGRALSVADTQYF	TGCGCCAGCAGCCAAGAGGTTCGCGGGAGGGCCCTCTCAGTTGCAGATACGCAGTATTTT
TRBV7-6	once	NA	13	TRBJ2-1	CASSPTLTPEQFF	TGTGCCAGCAGCCCAACTCTAACCCCTGAGCAGTTCTTC
TRBV27	NA	NA	13	TRBJ1-1	CASSFRVSTEAFF	TGTGCCAGCAGTTTTCGGGTATCCACTGAAGCTTTCTTT
TRBV19	NA	TRBD1	13	TRBJ2-7	CASSRDRESEQYF	TGTGCCAGTAGTAGGGACAGGGAGAGCGAGCAGTACTTC
TRBV10-3	NA	NA	14	TRBJ1-1	CAISVEGSRAEAFF	TGTGCCATCAGTGTCGAGGGGAGTCGGGCTGAAGCTTTCTTT
TRBV20-1	NA	NA	10	TRBJ2-1	CSAPMNEQFF	TGCAGTGCTCCAATGAATGAGCAGTTCTTC
TRBV6-1	few	TRBD1	16	TRBJ2-1	CASSVPRDSSYNEQFF	TGTGCCAGCAGTGTGCCCCGGGACAGCTCCTACAATGAGCAGTTCTTC
TRBV15	NA	TRBD2	17	TRBJ2-7	CATSPGLAGEFSYEQYF	TGTGCCACCAGCCCCGGACTAGCGGGAGAGTTCTCCTACGAGCAGTACTTC
TRBV4-3	NA	NA	17	TRBJ2-7	CASSQDSFGTTSYEQYF	TGCGCCAGCAGCCAAGATAGCTTCGGGACAACCTCCTACGAGCAGTACTTC
TRBV30	NA	NA	13	TRBJ2-5	CAWSLGGRETQYF	TGTGCCTGGAGCCTCGGGGGGCGAGAGACCCAGTACTTC
TRBV5-1	NA	TRBD1	15	TRBJ1-5	CASSWGDRANQPQHF	TGCGCCAGCAGCTGGGGAGACAGGGCCAATCAGCCCCAGCATTTT
TRBV5-1	NA	TRBD2	15	TRBJ2-1	CASSLVTSGLNEQFF	TGCGCCAGCAGCTTGGTCACTAGCGGGTTAAATGAGCAGTTCTTC
TRBV5-6	once	TRBD1	17	TRBJ2-7	CASSLGKNRGISYEQYF	TGTGCCAGCAGCTTGGGGAAAAACAGGGGAATCTCCTACGAGCAGTACTTC
TRBV7-2	NA	NA	14	TRBJ2-7	CASSLDVGPGEQYF	TGTGCCAGCAGCTTAGACGTAGGGCCGGGCGAGCAGTACTTC
TRBV5-1	NA	NA	13	TRBJ2-5	CASSSAGEETQYF	TGCGCCAGCAGCTCGGCGGGTGAAGAGACCCAGTACTTC
TRBV4-3	NA	TRBD2	14	TRBJ2-7	CASSHREGDYEQYF	TGCGCCAGCAGCCATCGGGAGGGGGACTACGAGCAGTACTTC
TRBV5-1	NA	TRBD2	14	TRBJ2-1	CASSLVSGNNEQFF	TGCGCCAGCAGCTTGGTTAGCGGGAACAATGAGCAGTTCTTC
TRBV20-1	NA	NA	11	TRBJ2-3	CSTRTGPTQYF	TGCAGCACAAGGACCGGCCCTACGCAGTATTTT
TRBV30	NA	NA	14	TRBJ2-5	CAWSAPGVQETQYF	TGTGCCTGGAGTGCCCCGGGGGTCCAAGAGACCCAGTACTTC
TRBV7-9	NA	TRBD1	14	TRBJ1-2	CASSEPDRVHGYTF	TGTGCCAGCAGCGAACCGGACAGGGTACACGGCTACACCTTC
TRBV29-1	NA	TRBD2	13	TRBJ2-4	CSVHTSGSYIQYF	TGCAGCGTGCACACTAGCGGGAGTTACATTCAGTACTTC
TRBV5-6	NA	NA	12	TRBJ2-7	CASTTLDYEQYF	TGTGCCAGTACGACCCTAGACTACGAGCAGTACTTC
TRBV6-6	NA	NA	14	TRBJ1-3	CASSYGHLGNTIYF	TGTGCCAGCAGTTACGGACATCTTGGAAACACCATATATTTT
TRBV7-2	NA	NA	16	TRBJ2-2	CASSLVFRGWPGELFF	TGTGCCAGCAGCTTAGTATTTAGGGGGTGGCCCGGGGAGCTGTTTTTT